This TCR beta chain was captured in a study of cytomegalovirus exposure and HLA in healthy donors. Study-level points and caveats: Immune exposure information comprised only CMV serostatus. Most of the TCR beta V segments (in an earlier analysis) were productive either about 87% or about 30% of the time. When a later analysis was performed, an Asian-associated ancestry cluster reportedly had fewer N-insertions than the roughly 700-donor mean.

With regard to this clone: Its target is not known.

Amplification used 60 Vbeta primers and 13 Jbeta primers. TCRdb's table, derived via immunoSEQ multiplex PCR, lists solely in-frame clones and lacks some. The repertoire includes roughly 120,000 clones, 76% of them detected once, and under 15% sits in the top ten. Looked up from germline, CDR1 is MDHEN and CDR2 is SYDVKM. Unmatched junction bases numbered 14, after V lost 6 bases and J lost 2 bases. The CDR3 runs 19 residues. The chain links TRBV28 to TRBJ2-7; 15 bases fit TRBD2. Material: PBMCs. The TCR comes from a young man in good health and CMV-seropositive. The DNA for the CDR3 is TGTGCCAGCAGCACCGGACTAGCGGGGGGGTTTAAGGCCGCCTACGAGCAGTACTTC. Translation: CASSTGLAGGFKAAYEQYF.